This TCR beta chain emerged from a study of shared clonotypes between healthy human individuals. About the research overall: The plates for each donor numbered three CD4 naive, three CD4 memory, two CD8 naive and one CD8 memory. Whole-study results and caveats: Estimated richness values were generally larger in naive subsets than in memory subsets.

Turning to this clone: Its antigen remains unknown.

V lost 1 base to trimming and J lost 1 base; unmatched junction nucleotides: 2. The CDR3 covers 14 residues. The germline gives CDR1 SQVTM, CDR2 ANQGSEA. Assay: immunoSEQ multiplex PCR; the TCRdb copy retains only in-frame clones and omits some. The sample contains about 590,000 clones, around 95% of which appear only once. CD45RO-negative CD8 cells positively selected for CCR7 made up the naive population, which excluded terminally differentiated effector memory CD45RA+ cells. Sequencing was done on a sample of naive CD8+ T cells sorted from blood. The chain has TRBV29-1 and TRBJ2-7, with 9 bases lining up with TRBD1. The source is a woman aged 25 to 39 in good health. CDR3 region: CSVEATGGSYEQYF. The CDR3 nucleotides read TGCAGCGTTGAAGCGACAGGGGGTTCCTACGAGCAGTACTTC.